This entry lists 11 T cell receptor beta chains sequenced from one sample in a study of T cell responses to AZD1222 COVID-19 vaccine. Repertoires were generated with immunoSEQ multiplex PCR, while TCRdb's copy carries only in-frame clones and drops some. The sample includes 70,000 to 95,000 clones, 91% of them seen just once. The sequencing here drew on peripheral blood, taken 28 days after the second AZD1222 dose. All receptors derive from an adult who received the AZD1222 COVID-19 vaccine.

V usage is TRBV5-1 and J usage is TRBJ2-1, with TRBD2 identical over 10 bases. V shed 1 base, J shed 0 bases, and the junction held 16 bases outside the gene matches. This CDR3 is 21 amino acids long. The germline V gene has CDR1 SGHRS and CDR2 YFSETQ. The CDR3 DNA sequence: TGCGCCAGCAGCTTGAAGTTCCGGTCAGGACTAGCGGAGAGCTCCTACAATGAGCAGTTCTTC. Its translation is CASSLKFRSGLAESSYNEQFF.

This chain joins TRBV29-1 and TRBJ1-2; 7 bases map to TRBD1. CDR1 is SQVTM, CDR2 ANQGSEA, per germline. This CDR3 is built from 12 residues. V gave up 6 bases and J gave up 3 bases; unmatched junction bases: 4. CDR3 amino acids: CSVRRGDYGYTF. CDR3 bases: TGCAGCGTCCGCAGGGGGGACTATGGCTACACCTTC.

Only one count was recorded for this clone. The chain couples TRBV6-5 to TRBJ2-7; D tentatively reads TRBD1 or TRBD2 (8 bases each). Germline V gene sequence: CDR1 MNHEY, CDR2 SVGAGI. V was shortened by 4 bases and J by 3 bases, with 19 bases between the two germline ends. This CDR3 comprises 16 residues. The CDR3 DNA reads as TGTGCCAGCAGTTCGGGGGGGACAGGAAGGTTCTACGAGCAGTACTTC. Protein product: CASSSGGTGRFYEQYF.

The V call is TRBV10-3, the J call TRBJ1-6; weak D call: TRBD1 (6 bases). The CDR3 is 14 amino acids. Germline loops: CDR1 ENHRY, CDR2 SYGVKD. Trimming shortened V by 2 bases and J by 10 bases, and 12 bases separated the two germline ends. The DNA of the CDR3 is TGTGCCATCAGTGAGAGGGCAGGGGACTCACCCCTCCACTTT. Its translation is CAISERAGDSPLHF.

The gene calls are TRBV19 and TRBJ1-1; a possible D gene is TRBD1 (5 bases). Between the trimmed V and J ends, which lost 7 bases and 5 bases, there was a span of 17 bases. Germline V CDR1 and CDR2: LNHDA, SQIVND (reference sequence). This CDR3 is built from 14 residues. In nucleotides, the CDR3 is TGTGCCAGTAACCCGCGTGGGACGCAGACTGAAGCTTTCTTT. Amino acid sequence: CASNPRGTQTEAFF. The entire variable domain, with the rest obtained from reference TRBV19 and TRBJ1-1, is as follows: DGGITQSPKYLFRKEGQNVTLSCEQNLNHDAMYWYRQDPGQGLRLIYYSQIVNDFQKGDIAEGYSVSREKKESFPLTVTSAQKNPTAFYLCASNPRGTQTEAFFGQGTRLTVV.

V and J are TRBV28 and TRBJ1-1; weak D call: TRBD1 (6 bases). The germline V and J ends were trimmed by 6 bases and 1 base, with 18 bases remaining between them. The CDR3 contains 16 residues. CDR1 and CDR2 from the germline V gene are MDHEN and SYDVKM. In DNA, the CDR3 is TGTGCCAGCAGCTCCGCCAATACAGGGACGAACACTGAAGCTTTCTTT. Amino acids: CASSSANTGTNTEAFF.

The rearrangement joins TRBV29-1 to TRBJ2-5; D unresolved. The CDR3 runs 14 residues. Germline V gives CDR1 SQVTM, CDR2 ANQGSEA. The germline V and J ends were trimmed by 2 bases and 2 bases, with 12 bases remaining between them. CDR3 loop: CSVESPGSQETQYF. In DNA form, the CDR3 reads TGCAGCGTTGAAAGCCCGGGCTCACAAGAGACCCAGTACTTC.

The chain is built from TRBV6-4 and TRBJ2-2; D not certain. The CDR3 runs to 11 residues. Germline-derived CDR1 and CDR2 are MRHNA and SNTAGT. V was pared by 6 bases and J by 6 bases, with 5 bases between. The DNA of the CDR3 is TGTGCCAGCAGAAGTTCCGGGGAGCTGTTTTTT. Translated: CASRSSGELFF.

The rearrangement joins TRBV4-3 to TRBJ2-5; perhaps TRBD1 as D (6 bases). Trimming took 0 bases from V and 5 from J, leaving 13 bases between them. The CDR3 contains 15 residues. CDR1 and CDR2 from the germline V gene are LGHNA and YSLEER. CDR3 sequence: CASSQDLTGWETQYF. In DNA form, the CDR3 reads TGCGCCAGCAGCCAAGACTTGACAGGCTGGGAGACCCAGTACTTC.

V is TRBV7-2 and J is TRBJ2-3; 9 nucleotides match TRBD2. With V trimmed by 2 bases and J by 7 bases, 10 bases remained unmatched. The germline CDR1 and CDR2 sequences are SGHTA and FQGNSA. The CDR3 loop spans 16 amino acids. CDR3 nucleotide sequence: TGTGCCAGCAGCTTACGGCGGGAGGGGGTCCAAAATACGCAGTATTTT. Translation gives CASSLRREGVQNTQYF.

The chain is built from TRBV4-3 and TRBJ2-7, with D tentatively TRBD1 or TRBD2 (5 bases each). The CDR3 runs 15 residues. The ends were cut back, 4 bases at V and 2 bases at J, with 15 bases in the middle. CDR1 and CDR2 from the germline V gene are LGHNA and YSLEER. This CDR3 is CASSPSRGGAYEQYF. The DNA of the CDR3 is TGCGCCAGCAGCCCTTCCCGGGGCGGAGCCTACGAGCAGTACTTC.